What follows are 15 T cell receptor beta chains derived from one specimen sequenced in a study of T cells in Graves' hyperthyroidism and ophthalmopathy. TCR beta CDR3 regions were amplified from RNA transcripts. First-round RT-PCR with HTBI primers amplified the TCR CDR3 region. One entry per CDR3 protein, called by TCRdb with MiXCR from the multiplex PCR reads. Among hundreds of thousands of distinct CDR3 sequences listed, around a sixth were seen once. What was sequenced was blood. The receptors shown here come from a young woman with Graves' hyperthyroidism.

J is TRBJ1-2 and V is TRBV7-2, with 10 bases aligning to TRBD1. CDR1 and CDR2 (germline): SGHTA, FQGNSA. The CDR3 is made up of 19 amino acids. With 5 bases clipped from V and 4 bases from J, the junction kept 19 bases outside the gene matches. In DNA, the CDR3 is TGTGCCAGCAGCCCTTCTTACCGGAGGGGGACAGGGGTGGGCTATGGCTACACCTTC. It encodes CASSPSYRRGTGVGYGYTF.

This chain connects TRBV5-1 to TRBJ2-7; 8 bases map to TRBD1. Trimming took 1 base from V and 5 from J; bases not matched to a gene: 8. Germline CDR1 reads SGHRS; CDR2 reads YFSETQ. The length of the CDR3 is 15 residues. CDR3 region: CASSLLPTGVNEQYF. The DNA for the CDR3 is TGCGCCAGCAGCTTGCTACCGACAGGGGTGAACGAGCAGTACTTC.

This clonotype was observed many times. V is TRBV10-2 and J is TRBJ2-3; no clear D. The CDR3 covers 15 residues. Germline CDR1 WSHSY, CDR2 SAAADI. With 0 bases removed from V and 3 bases from J, the gap between germline ends came to 10 bases. The DNA of the CDR3 is TGCGCCAGCAGTGAGTCAGGGCGAGTGACAGATACGCAGTATTTT. Its protein is CASSESGRVTDTQYF.

This clonotype was counted at least ten times. The V call is TRBV7-6, the J call TRBJ2-3; 8 bases are a match to TRBD1. V lost 5 bases to trimming and J lost 6 bases; unmatched junction nucleotides: 7. There are 14 residues in the CDR3. From germline, CDR1 is SGHVS and CDR2 FNYEAQ. In DNA form, the CDR3 reads TGTGCCAGCAGCCCCGGGACAGGTCACGATACGCAGTATTTT. Its protein is CASSPGTGHDTQYF. The full variable domain, its missing parts supplied by reference TRBV7-6 and TRBJ2-3, is GAGVSQSPRYKVTKRGQDVALRCDPISGHVSLYWYRQALGQGPEFLTYFNYEAQQDKSGLPNDRFSAERPEGSISTLTIQRTEQRDSAMYRCASSPGTGHDTQYFGPGTRLTVL.

The table lists this clonotype with many counts. The rearrangement joins TRBV2 to TRBJ1-4, with TRBD1 matching 7 bases. The V segment lost 8 bases and the J segment 2 bases; nucleotides outside the gene matches: 8. The length of the CDR3 is 15 residues. Germline values: CDR1 SNHLY, CDR2 FYNNEI. For the CDR3, the DNA is TGTGCCAGCGGAAGCTCGACAGGGACTAATGAAAAACTGTTTTTT. Its protein product is CASGSSTGTNEKLFF.

The table lists this clonotype with many counts. The chain employs TRBV28 and TRBJ2-1; the match to TRBD1 covers 9 bases. Germline assignment: CDR1 MDHEN and CDR2 SYDVKM. With 1 base clipped from V and 6 bases from J, the junction kept 4 bases outside the gene matches. The CDR3 is made up of 15 amino acids. The CDR3 here is CASSLYGTGINEQFF. The CDR3 coding sequence is TGTGCCAGCAGTTTATATGGGACAGGGATCAATGAGCAGTTCTTC. Full variable domain (remainder filled in from reference TRBV28 and TRBJ2-1): DVKVTQSSRYLVKRTGEKVFLECVQDMDHENMFWYRQDPGLGLRLIYFSYDVKMKEKGDIPEGYSVSREKKERFSLILESASTNQTSMYLCASSLYGTGINEQFFGPGTRLTVL.

This clonotype was seen repeatedly, ten times or more. The CDR3: CASSLESSSSEQYF. CDR3 bases: TGTGCCAGCAGCTTAGAGTCGAGTAGCTCCGAGCAGTACTTC. This sequence joins TRBV7-9 and TRBJ2-7; D is unresolved. The CDR3 consists of 14 residues. Germline V gene data show CDR1 as SEHNR and CDR2 as FQNEAQ (reference sequence). The V and J ends lost 1 base and 6 bases respectively, with 13 bases between them.

This clonotype came up a few times. V is TRBV27 and J is TRBJ2-2; TRBD1 aligns across 7 bases. V trimming: 7 bases; J trimming: 4 bases; junction bases outside the gene matches: 9. CDR3 length: 15 amino acids. Germline V lookup: CDR1 MNHEY, CDR2 SMNVEV (reference sequence). CDR3 region: CASITRQGSTGELFF. Written as DNA, the CDR3 is TGTGCCAGCATTACAAGACAGGGTAGCACCGGGGAGCTGTTTTTT.

V is TRBV4-1 and J is TRBJ1-2; 9 bases are shared with TRBD1. The CDR3 contains 16 residues. Germline lookup yields CDR1 MGHRA and CDR2 YSYEKL. J lost 7 bases, V lost 1 base, and 10 bases had no gene match. For the CDR3, the DNA is TGCGCCAGCAGCCAAGGCCCGGGACAGGGAAAAGGTGGCTACACCTTC. This codes for CASSQGPGQGKGGYTF.

In this sample, this clonotype turned up many times. The chain employs TRBV10-3 and TRBJ2-1, with D hard to call. CDR3 length equals 15 residues. V was trimmed by 5 bases and J by 4 bases, leaving 15 bases between them. Germline-derived CDR1 and CDR2 are ENHRY and SYGVKD. In nucleotides, the CDR3 is TGTGCCATCAGTACCACCGACCGGGTTTACAATGAGCAGTTCTTC. This translates into CAISTTDRVYNEQFF.

The chain carries TRBV20-1 and TRBJ2-3; D is ambiguous. Germline V gene lookup returns CDR1 DFQATT and CDR2 SNEGSKA (reference sequence). Trimming pared 5 bases from V and 4 bases from J, leaving 13 bases between. The CDR3 runs to 13 residues. Written as DNA, the CDR3 is TGCAGTGCTCGGTCCCCTGGCGCAGATACGCAGTATTTT. Translating it yields CSARSPGADTQYF.

The chain links TRBV12-3 or TRBV12-4 to TRBJ2-4; perhaps TRBD2 as D (6 bases). This CDR3 is 16 amino acids long. V lost 2 bases and J lost 5, with 16 bases in between. CDR3 loop: CASSLHKSGDQNIQYF. In DNA, the CDR3 is TGTGCCAGCAGTTTACATAAATCGGGAGACCAAAACATTCAGTACTTC.

This clonotype was detected many times. The CDR3 DNA is TGTGCCAGCAGCCCAGGTGGTAAGACCCAGTACTTC. It codes for CASSPGGKTQYF. The V gene is TRBV7-2, the J gene TRBJ2-5; D is unclear. V gave up 5 bases and J gave up 6 bases, with 10 bases separating them. Germline CDR1 reads SGHTA; CDR2 reads FQGNSA. The CDR3 contains 12 residues.

This clonotype was seen ten or more times. This chain connects TRBV19 to TRBJ2-7; the match to TRBD1 covers 12 bases. Germline values: CDR1 LNHDA, CDR2 SQIVND (reference sequence). The CDR3 spans 15 residues. The J segment lost 9 bases and the V segment lost 5 bases, leaving 11 bases of the junction unmatched. The DNA for the CDR3 is TGTGCCAGTAGTCCCCCTGGGACAGGGGGCTCAACGCAGTACTTC. Its translation: CASSPPGTGGSTQYF.

To note about this clonotype: This clone may be a read error of a much larger clone one base away. The chain uses TRBV12-3 or TRBV12-4 and TRBJ2-7; a weak D match, TRBD1 (6 bases). With the DNA end fitting TRBJ2-1 better, the J assignment may be wrong. The CDR3 runs to 13 residues. CDR3 sequence (DNA): TGTGCCAGCAGAGAGACAGGTCCCTACGAGCAGTTCTTC. Protein product: CASRETGPYEQFF.